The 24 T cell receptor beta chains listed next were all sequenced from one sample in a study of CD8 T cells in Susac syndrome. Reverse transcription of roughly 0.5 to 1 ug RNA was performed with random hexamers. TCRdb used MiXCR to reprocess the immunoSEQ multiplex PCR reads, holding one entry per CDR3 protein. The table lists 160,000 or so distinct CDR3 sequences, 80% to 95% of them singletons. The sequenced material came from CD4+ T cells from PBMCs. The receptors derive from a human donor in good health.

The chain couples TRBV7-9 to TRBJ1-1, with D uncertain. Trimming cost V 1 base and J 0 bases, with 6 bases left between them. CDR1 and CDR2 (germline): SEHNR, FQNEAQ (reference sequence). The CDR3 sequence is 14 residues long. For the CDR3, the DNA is TGTGCCAGCAGCTTAGACTTAATGAACACTGAAGCTTTCTTT. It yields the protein CASSLDLMNTEAFF.

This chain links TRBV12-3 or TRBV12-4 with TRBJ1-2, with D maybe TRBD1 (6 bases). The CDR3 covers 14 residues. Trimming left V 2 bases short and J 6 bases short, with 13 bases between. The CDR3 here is CASSLWGARNGYTF. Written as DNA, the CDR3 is TGTGCCAGCAGTTTATGGGGGGCGCGGAATGGCTACACCTTC.

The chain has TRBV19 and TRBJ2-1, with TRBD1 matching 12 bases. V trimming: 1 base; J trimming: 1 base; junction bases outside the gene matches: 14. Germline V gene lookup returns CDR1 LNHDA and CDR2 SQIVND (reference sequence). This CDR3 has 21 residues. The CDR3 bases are TGTGCCAGTAGTATAGGACCCTCGGGACAGGGGGCTGTTAGATCCTACAATGAGCAGTTCTTC. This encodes CASSIGPSGQGAVRSYNEQFF.

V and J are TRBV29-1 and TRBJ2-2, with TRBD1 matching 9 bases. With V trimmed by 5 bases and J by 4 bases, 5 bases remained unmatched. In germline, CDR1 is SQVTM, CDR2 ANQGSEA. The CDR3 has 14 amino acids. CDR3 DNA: TGCAGCGTTCACCGGGACAGGGTCACCGGGGAGCTGTTTTTT. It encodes CSVHRDRVTGELFF.

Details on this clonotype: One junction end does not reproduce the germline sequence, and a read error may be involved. CDR3 in DNA: TGCGCCAGCAGCCAAGATGGCGGAGGGGATTCCCCCCTCCACTTT. Its translation: CASSQDGGGDSPLHF. This chain uses TRBV4-1 with TRBJ1-6; a weak D match, TRBD1 (5 bases). This CDR3 spans 15 amino acids. From germline, CDR1 is MGHRA and CDR2 YSYEKL.

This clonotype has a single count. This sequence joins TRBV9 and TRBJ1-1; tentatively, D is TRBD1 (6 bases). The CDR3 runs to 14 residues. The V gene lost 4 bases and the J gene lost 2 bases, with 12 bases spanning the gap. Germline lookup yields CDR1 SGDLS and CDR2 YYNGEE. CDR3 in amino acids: CASSPQTGNTEAFF. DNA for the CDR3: TGTGCCAGCAGCCCCCAGACAGGTAACACTGAAGCTTTCTTT. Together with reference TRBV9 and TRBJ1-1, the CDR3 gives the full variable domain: DSGVTQTPKHLITATGQRVTLRCSPRSGDLSVYWYQQSLDQGLQFLIQYYNGEERAKGNILERFSAQQFPDLHSELNLSSLELGDSALYFCASSPQTGNTEAFFGQGTRLTVV.

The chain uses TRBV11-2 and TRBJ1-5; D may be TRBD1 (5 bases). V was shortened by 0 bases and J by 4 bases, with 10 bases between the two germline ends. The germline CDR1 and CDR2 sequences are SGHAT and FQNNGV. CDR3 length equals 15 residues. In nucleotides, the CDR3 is TGTGCCAGCAGCTTAGAGGCTCAGGGAAATCAGCCCCAGCATTTT. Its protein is CASSLEAQGNQPQHF.

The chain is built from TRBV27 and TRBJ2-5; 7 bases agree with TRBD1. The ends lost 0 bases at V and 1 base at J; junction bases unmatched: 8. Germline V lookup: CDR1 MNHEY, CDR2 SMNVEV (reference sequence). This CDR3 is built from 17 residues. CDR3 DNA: TGTGCCAGCAGTTTATCGTCGAGGGGGCCTGTCCAAGAGACCCAGTACTTC. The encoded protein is CASSLSSRGPVQETQYF.

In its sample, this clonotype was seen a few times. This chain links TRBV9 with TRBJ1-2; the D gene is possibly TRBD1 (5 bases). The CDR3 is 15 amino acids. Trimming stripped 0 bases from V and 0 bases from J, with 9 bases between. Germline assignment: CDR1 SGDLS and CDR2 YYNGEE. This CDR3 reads CASSVAPGTNYGYTF. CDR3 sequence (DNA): TGTGCCAGCAGCGTAGCCCCAGGGACTAACTATGGCTACACCTTC. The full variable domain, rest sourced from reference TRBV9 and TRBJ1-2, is DSGVTQTPKHLITATGQRVTLRCSPRSGDLSVYWYQQSLDQGLQFLIQYYNGEERAKGNILERFSAQQFPDLHSELNLSSLELGDSALYFCASSVAPGTNYGYTFGSGTRLTVV.

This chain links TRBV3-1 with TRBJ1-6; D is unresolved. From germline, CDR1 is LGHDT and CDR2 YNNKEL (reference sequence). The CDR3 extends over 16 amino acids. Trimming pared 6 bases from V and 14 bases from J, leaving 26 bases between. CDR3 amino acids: CASRHTPRRSRGALHF. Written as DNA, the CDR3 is TGTGCCAGCAGACACACCCCACGGAGATCCCGCGGGGCCCTCCACTTT.

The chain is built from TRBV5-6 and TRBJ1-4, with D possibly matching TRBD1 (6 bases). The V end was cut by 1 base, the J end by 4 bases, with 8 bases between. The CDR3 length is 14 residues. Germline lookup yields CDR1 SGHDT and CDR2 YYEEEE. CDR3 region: CASSLTGINEKLFF. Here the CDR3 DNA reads TGTGCCAGCAGCTTGACAGGGATTAATGAAAAACTGTTTTTT.

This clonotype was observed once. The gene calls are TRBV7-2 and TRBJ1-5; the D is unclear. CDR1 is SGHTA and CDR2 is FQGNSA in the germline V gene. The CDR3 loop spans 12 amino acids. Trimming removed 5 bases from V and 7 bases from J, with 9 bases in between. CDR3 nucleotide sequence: TGTGCCAGCAGCGGTGGGGTCCAGCCCCAGCATTTT. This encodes CASSGGVQPQHF.

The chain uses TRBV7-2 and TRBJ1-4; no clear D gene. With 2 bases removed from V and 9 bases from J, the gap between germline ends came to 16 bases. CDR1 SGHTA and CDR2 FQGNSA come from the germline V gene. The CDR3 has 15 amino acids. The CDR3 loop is CASSLSADGSQKLFF. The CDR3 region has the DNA TGTGCCAGCAGCTTATCTGCGGACGGTTCACAAAAACTGTTTTTT.

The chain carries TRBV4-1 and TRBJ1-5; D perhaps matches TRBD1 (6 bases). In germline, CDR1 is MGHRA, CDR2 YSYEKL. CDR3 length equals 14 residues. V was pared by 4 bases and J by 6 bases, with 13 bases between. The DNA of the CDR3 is TGCGCCAGCAGCCGCAGGGGCGGGGGTCAGCCCCAGCATTTT. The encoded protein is CASSRRGGGQPQHF.

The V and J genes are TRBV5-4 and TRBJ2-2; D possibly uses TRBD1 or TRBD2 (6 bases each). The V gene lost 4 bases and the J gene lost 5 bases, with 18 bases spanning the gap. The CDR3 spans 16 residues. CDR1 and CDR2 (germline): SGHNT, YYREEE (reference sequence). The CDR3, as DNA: TGTGCCAGCAGCCATCAGGGTATAGGGGGGACCGGGGAGCTGTTTTTT. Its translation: CASSHQGIGGTGELFF.

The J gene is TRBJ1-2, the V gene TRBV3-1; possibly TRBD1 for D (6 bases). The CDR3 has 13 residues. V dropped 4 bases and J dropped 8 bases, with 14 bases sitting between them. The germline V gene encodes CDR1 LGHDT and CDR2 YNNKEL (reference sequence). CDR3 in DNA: TGTGCCAGCAGCCCGAGGGGGGCGGGGGGCTACACCTTC. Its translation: CASSPRGAGGYTF. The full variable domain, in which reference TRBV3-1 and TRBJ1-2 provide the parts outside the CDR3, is DTAVSQTPKYLVTQMGNDKSIKCEQNLGHDTMYWYKQDSKKFLKIMFSYNNKELIINETVPNRFSPKSPDKAHLNLHINSLELGDSAVYFCASSPRGAGGYTFGSGTRLTVV.

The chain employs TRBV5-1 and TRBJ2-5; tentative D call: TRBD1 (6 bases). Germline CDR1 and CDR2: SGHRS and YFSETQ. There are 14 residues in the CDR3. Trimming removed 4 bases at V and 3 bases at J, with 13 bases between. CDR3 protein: CASSSGQPEETQYF. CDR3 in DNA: TGCGCCAGCAGCAGCGGACAGCCTGAAGAGACCCAGTACTTC.

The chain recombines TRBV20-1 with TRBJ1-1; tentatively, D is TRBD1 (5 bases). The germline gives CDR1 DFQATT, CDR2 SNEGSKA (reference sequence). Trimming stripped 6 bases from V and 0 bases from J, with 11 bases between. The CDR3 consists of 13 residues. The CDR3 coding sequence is TGCAGTGCCACGGGAGGGGTGAACACTGAAGCTTTCTTT. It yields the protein CSATGGVNTEAFF.

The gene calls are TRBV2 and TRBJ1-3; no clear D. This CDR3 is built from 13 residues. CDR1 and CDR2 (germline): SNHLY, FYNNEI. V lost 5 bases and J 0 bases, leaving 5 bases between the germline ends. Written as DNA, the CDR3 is TGTGCCAGCAGTTCTCCCTCTGGAAACACCATATATTTT. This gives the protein CASSSPSGNTIYF.

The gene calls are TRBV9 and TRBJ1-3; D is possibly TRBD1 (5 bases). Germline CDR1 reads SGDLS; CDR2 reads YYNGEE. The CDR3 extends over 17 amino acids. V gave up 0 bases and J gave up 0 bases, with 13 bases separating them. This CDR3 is CASSVGYRQTSGNTIYF. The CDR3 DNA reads TGTGCCAGCAGCGTAGGATACAGGCAGACCTCTGGAAACACCATATATTTT.

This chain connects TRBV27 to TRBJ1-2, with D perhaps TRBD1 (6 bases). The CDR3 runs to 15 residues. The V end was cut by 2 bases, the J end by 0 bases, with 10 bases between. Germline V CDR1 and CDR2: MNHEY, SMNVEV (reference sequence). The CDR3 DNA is TGTGCCAGCAGTTTACAGGGGAGAGCTAACTATGGCTACACCTTC. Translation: CASSLQGRANYGYTF.

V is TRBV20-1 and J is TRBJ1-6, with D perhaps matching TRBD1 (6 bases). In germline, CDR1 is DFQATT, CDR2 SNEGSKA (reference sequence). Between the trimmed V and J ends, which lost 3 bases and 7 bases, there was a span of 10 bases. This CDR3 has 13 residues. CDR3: CSARPQGNSPLHF. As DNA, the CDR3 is TGCAGTGCTAGGCCCCAGGGGAATTCACCCCTCCACTTT.

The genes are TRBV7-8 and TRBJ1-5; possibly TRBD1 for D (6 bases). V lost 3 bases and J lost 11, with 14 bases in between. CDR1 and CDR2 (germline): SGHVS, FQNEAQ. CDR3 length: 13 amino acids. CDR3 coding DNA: TGTGCCAGCAGCTTTGCGGGGTCAGGGGCCCAGCATTTT. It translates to CASSFAGSGAQHF.

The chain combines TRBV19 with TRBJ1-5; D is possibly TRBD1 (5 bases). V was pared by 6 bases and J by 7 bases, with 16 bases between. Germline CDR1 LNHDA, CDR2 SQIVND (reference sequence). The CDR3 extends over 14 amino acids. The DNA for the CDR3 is TGTGCCAGTAGCGTAGAAACAGGCGGACAGCCCCAGCATTTT. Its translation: CASSVETGGQPQHF.